The rows below give T cell receptor beta chains drawn from one sample of a study of CD8+ T cells in alopecia areata. This table comes from immunoSEQ multiplex PCR, and its TCRdb copy is limited to in-frame clones, with some not included. In the table there are some 150,000 clones, approximately 53% of which are singletons. Sequencing was performed on CD8+ T cells sorted from blood, taken at week 0. Source of these receptors: a human donor with alopecia areata. The CDR3 runs from the conserved cysteine through the conserved F or W. A D gene is named only where the DNA matches it firmly. A row's size may be missing; if present it is once, few, many or a size class.

abundance	v_gene	j_gene	d_gene	CDR3aa	CDR3nt
-	TRBV29-1	TRBJ2-7	-	CSVLTGSTYEQYF	TGCAGCGTGTTGACAGGTTCCACCTACGAGCAGTACTTC
few	TRBV4-1	TRBJ1-6	-	CASSQDTNSPLHF	TGCGCCAGCAGCCAAGACACGAATTCACCCCTCCACTTT
few	TRBV19	TRBJ2-1	TRBD2	CASSPLAGGRNEQFF	TGTGCCAGTAGTCCCCTAGCGGGGGGCCGCAATGAGCAGTTCTTC
-	TRBV4-1	TRBJ1-2	TRBD1	CASSPGTGGAYGYTF	TGCGCCAGCAGCCCTGGGACAGGGGGGGCCTATGGCTACACCTTC
few	TRBV10-3	TRBJ1-2	-	CAISESAGSSYGYTF	TGTGCCATCAGTGAGTCGGCAGGGAGCAGCTATGGCTACACCTTC
few	TRBV15	TRBJ2-1	-	CATSPAGWEQFF	TGTGCCACCAGCCCGGCGGGGTGGGAGCAGTTCTTC
many	TRBV23-1	TRBJ2-6	-	CASSQDGSSGANVLTF	TGCGCCAGCAGCCAAGATGGGAGCTCTGGGGCCAACGTCCTGACTTTC
-	TRBV7-9	TRBJ2-2	-	CASSLVRSLNTGELFF	TGTGCCAGCAGCTTAGTCCGCAGCCTGAACACCGGGGAGCTGTTTTTT
-	TRBV28	TRBJ2-7	-	CASSLIQGTAGGEQYF	TGTGCCAGCAGTCTTATTCAGGGGACCGCCGGAGGCGAGCAGTACTTC
once	TRBV4-1	TRBJ1-1	-	CASSTDLNTEAFF	TGCGCCAGCAGCACCGACCTGAACACTGAAGCTTTCTTT
few	TRBV4-3	TRBJ1-5	-	CASSQRRDQPQHF	TGCGCCAGCAGCCAAAGGCGGGATCAGCCCCAGCATTTT
-	TRBV29-1	TRBJ2-2	TRBD1	CSVVTGTGELFF	TGCAGCGTTGTGACAGGGACCGGGGAGCTGTTTTTT
-	TRBV14	TRBJ2-2	-	CASSRRWAERDTGELFF	TGTGCCAGCAGCCGACGGTGGGCAGAGAGGGACACCGGGGAGCTGTTTTTT
-	TRBV12-5	TRBJ1-2	TRBD1	CASGRTGTGTNYGYTF	TGTGCTAGTGGTCGTACCGGGACAGGGACTAACTATGGCTACACCTTC
-	TRBV29-1	TRBJ1-2	-	CSVQGLRGYTF	TGCAGCGTTCAGGGATTACGAGGCTACACCTTC
few	TRBV15	TRBJ1-1	-	CATSRENTEAFF	TGTGCCACCAGCAGAGAGAACACTGAAGCTTTCTTT
-	TRBV30	TRBJ2-2	TRBD1	CAWRQPWDRLNTGELFF	TGTGCCTGGCGCCAACCATGGGACAGGTTAAACACCGGGGAGCTGTTTTTT
few	TRBV7-2	TRBJ2-1	-	CASSLKQGTYNEQFF	TGTGCCAGCAGCCTCAAGCAGGGTACCTACAATGAGCAGTTCTTC
-	TRBV7-6	TRBJ2-5	-	CASSSRTVQETQYF	TGTGCCAGCAGCAGCCGGACAGTACAAGAGACCCAGTACTTC
-	TRBV27	TRBJ1-1	-	CASSRGGTEAFF	TGTGCCAGCAGTAGAGGGGGGACTGAAGCTTTCTTT
-	TRBV10-2	TRBJ2-7	-	CASSENMGEQYF	TGCGCCAGCAGTGAAAACATGGGGGAGCAGTACTTC
-	TRBV9	TRBJ2-1	-	CASSVEPGDEQFF	TGTGCCAGCAGCGTAGAGCCCGGCGATGAGCAGTTCTTC
few	TRBV7-3	TRBJ1-6	-	CASSLDIASPLHF	TGTGCCAGCAGCTTAGATATAGCGTCACCCCTCCACTTT
-	TRBV23-1	TRBJ1-2	TRBD1	CASLQTGGDGYTF	TGCGCCAGCTTACAGACAGGGGGCGACGGCTACACCTTC
-	TRBV6-5	TRBJ2-3	-	CASNEGDTQYF	TGTGCCAGCAACGAAGGGGATACGCAGTATTTT
-	TRBV7-9	TRBJ1-2	-	CASSSQDHYGYTF	TGTGCCAGCAGCTCACAGGACCACTATGGCTACACCTTC
few	TRBV19	TRBJ1-5	-	CASKIRDSNQPQHF	TGTGCCAGTAAAATTAGGGACAGCAATCAGCCCCAGCATTTT
-	TRBV29-1	TRBJ2-1	-	CSAYGTRRDEQFF	TGCAGCGCGTACGGGACAAGGCGTGATGAGCAGTTCTTC
-	TRBV12-5	TRBJ2-7	-	CASGTGTSYEQYF	TGTGCTAGTGGTACGGGGACCTCCTACGAGCAGTACTTC
once	TRBV23-1	TRBJ1-2	-	CASTLQGPRLFWGYTF	TGCGCCAGCACCTTACAGGGACCTCGGCTGTTTTGGGGCTACACCTTC
-	TRBV19	TRBJ2-1	TRBD2	CASNSGGRNRQTNEQFF	TGTGCCAGTAACAGCGGGGGTCGTAATCGCCAAACCAATGAGCAGTTCTTC
-	TRBV29-1	TRBJ1-1	-	CSVPGEAFF	TGCAGCGTGCCGGGTGAAGCTTTCTTT
-	TRBV4-3	TRBJ1-2	-	CASSQDRDGSYGYTF	TGCGCCAGCAGCCAAGATAGGGACGGTAGCTATGGCTACACCTTC
-	TRBV30	TRBJ1-5	-	CAWSVRGGHNQPQHF	TGTGCCTGGAGTGTACGTGGGGGGCACAATCAGCCCCAGCATTTT
-	TRBV15	TRBJ2-1	TRBD1	CATSREAGTGSNEQFF	TGTGCCACCAGCAGAGAAGCCGGGACAGGGTCGAATGAGCAGTTCTTC
-	TRBV30	TRBJ1-1	-	CAWRRGGSTEAFF	TGTGCCTGGAGACGTGGGGGGAGCACTGAAGCTTTCTTT
few	TRBV15	TRBJ2-4	-	CATSREGAGAAKNIQYF	TGTGCCACCAGCAGAGAGGGTGCGGGGGCGGCCAAAAACATTCAGTACTTC
-	TRBV27	TRBJ1-5	-	CASSLSRDQPQHF	TGTGCCAGCAGTTTATCGAGGGATCAGCCCCAGCATTTT
-	TRBV7-2	TRBJ1-1	TRBD1	CASSLAAGGGTEAFF	TGTGCCAGCAGCTTAGCTGCAGGGGGGGGCACTGAAGCTTTCTTT
few	TRBV15	TRBJ2-2	-	CATSSSVGGELFF	TGTGCCACCAGCAGCTCGGTCGGCGGGGAGCTGTTTTTT